Reported below is one T cell receptor beta chain. The data are from a study of blood T cell repertoires in COVID-19. Data came from immunoSEQ multiplex PCR; TCRdb stores just in-frame clones and leaves some out. The table has over 85,000 clones, around 82% seen once. V dropped 3 bases and J dropped 2; count of bases not matched to a gene: 4. Germline CDR1 reads KGHSH; CDR2 reads LQKENI. The CDR3 extends over 14 amino acids. This chain joins TRBV18 and TRBJ2-7, with 7 bases that match TRBD2. The TCR sequence derives from a woman over 75 with COVID-19, enrolled during active disease. Sequencing input: peripheral blood. The CDR3 DNA follows: TGTGCCAGCTCACCGCAGCGGGGCCCCTACGAGCAGTACTTC. Translated: CASSPQRGPYEQYF. Complete variable domain (other parts from reference TRBV18 and TRBJ2-7): NAGVMQNPRHLVRRRGQEARLRCSPMKGHSHVYWYRQLPEEGLKFMVYLQKENIIDESGMPKERFSAEFPKEGPSILRIQQVVRGDSAAYFCASSPQRGPYEQYFGPGTRLTVT.